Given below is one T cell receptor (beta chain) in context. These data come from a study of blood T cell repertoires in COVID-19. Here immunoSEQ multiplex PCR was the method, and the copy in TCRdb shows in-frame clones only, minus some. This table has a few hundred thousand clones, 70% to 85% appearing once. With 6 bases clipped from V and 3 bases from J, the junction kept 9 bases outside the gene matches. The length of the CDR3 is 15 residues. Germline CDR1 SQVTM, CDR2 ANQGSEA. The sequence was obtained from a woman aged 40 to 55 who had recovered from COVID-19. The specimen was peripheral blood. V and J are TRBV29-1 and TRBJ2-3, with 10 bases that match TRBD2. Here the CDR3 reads CSVWGLAPGTDTQYF. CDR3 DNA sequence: TGCAGCGTGTGGGGACTAGCGCCTGGGACAGATACGCAGTATTTT.